Listed below are T cell receptor beta chains from one sample, sequenced in a study of beta chain features in type 1 diabetes. Clones were read by immunoSEQ multiplex PCR, and TCRdb kept only the in-frame ones, dropping some. The data show 600,000 to 700,000 clones, 13% seen once. Sequenced material: naive CD4+ T cells from blood. All receptors come from a man aged 18 to 30 with type 1 diabetes. Both conserved end residues are part of each CDR3. The order of the fields is D gene, V gene, clone size, J gene, CDR3 protein, CDR3 DNA. D genes are given only for firm matches. Size tells how often a clone was seen (once, few, many) or the class of an expanded clone, and some rows leave it out.

>-|TRBV18|-|TRBJ2-7
CASSSQGYEQYF
TGTGCCAGCTCATCCCAGGGGTACGAGCAGTACTTC
>-|TRBV5-6|-|TRBJ1-6
CASSFSALAYNSPLHF
TGTGCCAGCAGCTTCTCAGCCCTAGCCTATAATTCACCCCTCCACTTT
>TRBD1|TRBV5-4|few|TRBJ1-4
CASSSRDSSEKLFF
TGTGCCAGCAGCTCCCGGGACAGCTCTGAAAAACTGTTTTTT
>TRBD1|TRBV18|few|TRBJ2-7
CASSPSTGGTYEQYF
TGTGCCAGCTCACCGAGCACAGGGGGCACCTACGAGCAGTACTTC
>-|TRBV5-1|few|TRBJ2-7
CASSPAGLYEQYF
TGCGCCAGCAGTCCAGCAGGTCTCTACGAGCAGTACTTC
>TRBD2|TRBV5-1|few|TRBJ2-7
CASSFQLAGLYEQYF
TGCGCCAGCAGCTTCCAACTAGCGGGACTCTACGAGCAGTACTTC
>TRBD1|TRBV4-1|few|TRBJ2-1
CASSQDGQGAYNEQFF
TGCGCCAGCAGCCAAGATGGGCAGGGGGCTTACAATGAGCAGTTCTTC
>-|TRBV30|few|TRBJ2-1
CAWSVLMGYNNEQFF
TGTGCCTGGAGTGTACTTATGGGGTACAACAATGAGCAGTTCTTC
>-|TRBV2|few|TRBJ2-1
CASSPKGTLDEQFF
TGTGCCAGCAGCCCAAAGGGCACCTTGGATGAGCAGTTCTTC
>-|TRBV27|-|TRBJ1-5
CASSLGLNQPQHF
TGTGCCAGCAGTTTGGGTCTGAATCAGCCCCAGCATTTT
>-|TRBV27|few|TRBJ2-1
CATPPPPEFF
TGTGCCACCCCCCCACCTCCCGAGTTCTTC
>-|TRBV18|-|TRBJ1-1
CASSPIGTSVWRETEAFF
TGTGCCAGCTCACCAATCGGGACCTCCGTGTGGCGTGAGACTGAAGCTTTCTTT
>-|TRBV9|-|TRBJ2-3
CASSRGNEDTQYF
TGTGCCAGCAGTCGGGGAAACGAGGATACGCAGTATTTT
>-|TRBV6-1|few|TRBJ2-1
CAILGQSSYNEQFF
TGTGCCATCCTAGGACAGAGCTCCTACAATGAGCAGTTCTTC